The 32 T cell receptor beta chains below come from one sample, sequenced in a study of T-cell reconstitution after alpha-beta-depleted transplantation in children. A library of TCRbeta sequences, prepared with unique molecular identifiers, was generated. TCRdb called the PCR reads again in MiXCR, with one record for every CDR3 protein. The repertoire holds around 600,000 distinct CDR3 sequences, about 11% seen once, with about 4% in the top ten. The specimen comprised PBMCs from the stem cell graft donor, sampled from the stem cell graft. The source of these receptors is a human donor who donated a stem cell graft to a child with acute myeloid leukemia.

This clonotype was found many times. The junction differs from germline at one of its ends, possibly a read error. The V call is TRBV7-2, the J call TRBJ2-3, with 10 bases lining up with TRBD2. The germline V gene has CDR1 SGHTA and CDR2 FQGNSA. The CDR3 length is 16 residues. Here the CDR3 reads CASSLATSGRTDTQYF. The CDR3 DNA sequence: TGTGCCAGCAGCCTAGCGACTAGCGGGCGCACAGATACGCAGTATTTT.

V usage is TRBV6-2 or TRBV6-3 and J usage is TRBJ2-2; unclear D gene. In germline, CDR1 is MNHEY, CDR2 SVGEGT. V lost 8 bases to trimming and J lost 6 bases, with 10 bases between them. The CDR3 spans 12 residues. CDR3 in DNA: TGTGCCAGCCAAGTTGGCGCCGGGGAGCTGTTTTTT. Residues: CASQVGAGELFF.

This clonotype came up a few times. V and J are TRBV7-9 and TRBJ2-3, with TRBD1 matching 8 bases. The length of the CDR3 is 15 residues. The V gene end was trimmed by 5 bases and the J gene end by 3 bases; junction bases not matched to a gene: 7. Germline V gene data show CDR1 as SEHNR and CDR2 as FQNEAQ (reference sequence). CDR3 sequence reads: CASSHRTGPTDTQYF. The CDR3 region has the DNA TGTGCCAGCAGCCACCGGACAGGGCCAACAGATACGCAGTATTTT.

CDR3 amino acids: CASSRTGTSGYNEQFF. The CDR3 bases are TGTGCCAGCAGTCGTACGGGGACTAGCGGGTACAATGAGCAGTTCTTC. J is TRBJ2-1 and V is TRBV6-1, with TRBD2 identical over 12 bases. After removal of 5 bases from V and 4 bases from J, the junction contained 6 bases not matched to a gene. Germline CDR1 is MNHNS and CDR2 is SASEGT. CDR3 length: 16 residues.

The chain joins TRBV5-1 to TRBJ2-3, with 8 positions matching TRBD2. This CDR3 is built from 15 residues. The J segment lost 4 bases and the V segment lost 4 bases, leaving 8 bases of the junction unmatched. Per germline, CDR1 SGHRS and CDR2 YFSETQ. CDR3 loop: CASSLVGLGSDTQYF. CDR3 DNA: TGCGCCAGCAGCCTGGTGGGACTAGGGTCAGATACGCAGTATTTT.

This clonotype has only a few counts. The chain couples TRBV2 to TRBJ2-7; 8 bases are shared with TRBD2. The germline CDR1 and CDR2 sequences are SNHLY and FYNNEI. There are 14 residues in the CDR3. V lost 3 bases and J lost 6; bases outside the gene matches: 7. CDR3 coding DNA: TGTGCCAGCAGTGAGAGCGGGGGAAGGCTCGAGCAGTACTTC. Protein product: CASSESGGRLEQYF.

This rearrangement joins TRBV30 to TRBJ2-1; 10 bases map to TRBD1. V was pared by 4 bases and J by 0 bases, with 9 bases of the junction left unmatched. The CDR3 sequence is 17 residues long. Germline V gene lookup returns CDR1 GTSNPN and CDR2 SVGIG (reference sequence). The CDR3 DNA follows: TGTGCCTGGACTCGGGACAGGGGTCTAATCTCCTACAATGAGCAGTTCTTC. Amino acids: CAWTRDRGLISYNEQFF.

The chain employs TRBV28 and TRBJ1-1, with a tentative D call TRBD1 (6 bases). Looked up from germline, CDR1 is MDHEN and CDR2 is SYDVKM. The length of the CDR3 is 15 residues. The V end lost 7 bases, the J end lost 1 base, and 16 bases lay between the germline ends. CDR3 coding DNA: TGTGCCAGCATACCGACAGGAGCGAGGAACACTGAAGCTTTCTTT. It encodes CASIPTGARNTEAFF.

This clonotype was seen a handful of times. V gene TRBV28 combines with J gene TRBJ2-7; D perhaps matches TRBD1 (6 bases). The V and J ends lost 2 bases and 0 bases respectively, with 11 bases between them. CDR1 is MDHEN, CDR2 SYDVKM, per germline. The length of the CDR3 is 15 residues. Here the CDR3 reads CASSLRQGSSYEQYF. The CDR3, as DNA: TGTGCCAGCAGTTTACGTCAGGGGAGCTCCTACGAGCAGTACTTC.

V gene TRBV4-3 combines with J gene TRBJ2-7; 7 positions match TRBD2. The CDR3 consists of 18 residues. Losses at the gene ends were 0 bases for V and 1 base for J; bases not matched to a gene: 12. The germline V gene encodes CDR1 LGHNA and CDR2 YSLEER. The CDR3 protein is CASSQDILRAGTSYEQYF. CDR3 bases: TGCGCCAGCAGCCAAGATATACTTCGAGCGGGGACTTCCTACGAGCAGTACTTC.

This clonotype was found a few times. The CDR3 protein is CASSEFGRGQETQYF. The DNA for the CDR3 is TGTGCCAGCAGTGAATTTGGGCGGGGCCAAGAGACCCAGTACTTC. V usage is TRBV2 and J usage is TRBJ2-5; tentatively, D is TRBD2 (6 bases). The CDR3 is made up of 15 amino acids. The germline CDR1 and CDR2 sequences are SNHLY and FYNNEI. V lost 2 bases, J lost 1 base, and 11 bases lay in between.

In this sample, this clonotype turned up a few times. As DNA, the CDR3 is TGTGCCAGCAGCTTAGGGGTTAGCGGGAGCCATGAGCAGTTCTTC. Translated: CASSLGVSGSHEQFF. The chain employs TRBV11-2 and TRBJ2-1; 9 nucleotides line up with TRBD2. The germline gives CDR1 SGHAT, CDR2 FQNNGV. The CDR3 has 15 amino acids. V shed 1 base and J 8 bases; nucleotides not matched to a gene: 6.

This clonotype was detected a few times. The chain is built from TRBV14 and TRBJ2-3; TRBD2 might be the D (6 bases). V lost 0 bases, J lost 6 bases, and 22 bases lay in between. This CDR3 comprises 18 residues. CDR1 SGHDN and CDR2 FVKESK come from the germline V gene. CDR3 in DNA: TGTGCCAGCAGCCAAGATCTTACCAGGCCGGCGGGACTGGATACGCAGTATTTT. Protein sequence: CASSQDLTRPAGLDTQYF.

The chain links TRBV3-1 to TRBJ2-1; D gene ambiguous. The CDR3 totals 14 residues. Per germline, CDR1 LGHDT and CDR2 YNNKEL (reference sequence). V was clipped by 5 bases and J by 7 bases, with 15 bases between them. CDR3 sequence: CASSVNWRQNEQFF. CDR3 bases: TGTGCCAGCAGCGTCAATTGGCGTCAGAATGAGCAGTTCTTC.

This clonotype was observed a handful of times. CDR3 loop: CASSLNTRGTGELFF. DNA of the CDR3: TGTGCCAGCAGCTTAAATACGAGGGGCACCGGGGAGCTGTTTTTT. The chain carries TRBV7-2 and TRBJ2-2; possibly TRBD1 or TRBD2 for D (5 bases each). There are 15 residues in the CDR3. Trimming removed 2 bases from V and 4 bases from J, with 11 bases in between. Germline assignment: CDR1 SGHTA and CDR2 FQGNSA. Using reference TRBV7-2 and TRBJ2-2 for the parts outside the CDR3, the full variable domain is GAGVSQSPSNKVTEKGKDVELRCDPISGHTALYWYRQSLGQGLEFLIYFQGNSAPDKSGLPSDRFSAERTGGSVSTLTIQRTQQEDSAVYLCASSLNTRGTGELFFGEGSRLTVL.

In its sample, this clonotype was seen a few times. This sequence joins TRBV12-3 or TRBV12-4 and TRBJ2-5; D call uncertain. This CDR3 is built from 18 residues. With 1 base removed from V and 2 bases from J, the gap between germline ends came to 20 bases. This CDR3 is CASSLGAAPTPKQETQYF. In DNA form, the CDR3 reads TGTGCCAGCAGTTTAGGGGCAGCTCCAACACCCAAACAAGAGACCCAGTACTTC.

This clonotype was counted between two and nine times. CDR3 bases: TGTGCCAGCAGCCCAATAGCGGGAGGGAGTGAGCAGTTCTTC. It is translated as CASSPIAGGSEQFF. The chain recombines TRBV7-3 with TRBJ2-1; 11 bases map to TRBD2. The CDR3 is 14 residues long. Germline V gene lookup returns CDR1 SGHTA and CDR2 FQGTGA. The trim removed 5 bases at V and 9 bases at J, leaving 6 bases unmatched. Complete variable domain (other parts from reference TRBV7-3 and TRBJ2-1): GAGVSQTPSNKVTEKGKYVELRCDPISGHTALYWYRQSLGQGPEFLIYFQGTGAADDSGLPNDRFFAVRPEGSVSTLKIQRTERGDSAVYLCASSPIAGGSEQFFGPGTRLTVL.

This chain connects TRBV3-1 to TRBJ2-5, with 8 bases aligning to TRBD2. The CDR3 contains 15 residues. Losses at the gene ends were 4 bases for V and 4 bases for J; bases not matched to a gene: 8. Per the germline V gene, CDR1 is LGHDT and CDR2 is YNNKEL (reference sequence). CDR3 coding DNA: TGTGCCAGCAGCCCCGTCAGCGGGAGAGTAGAGACCCAGTACTTC. Its translation: CASSPVSGRVETQYF.

A few counts support this clonotype. The CDR3 region has the DNA TGCAGTGCTAGACGGCGGGTCGGCGAGACCCAGTACTTC. Translation gives CSARRRVGETQYF. The chain recombines TRBV20-1 with TRBJ2-5; D possibly corresponds to TRBD2 (5 bases). Germline V gene lookup returns CDR1 DFQATT and CDR2 SNEGSKA (reference sequence). This CDR3 has 13 amino acids. V lost 2 bases, J lost 5 bases, and 12 bases lay in between.

This clonotype occurred many times. The chain has TRBV29-1 and TRBJ2-7; 7 nucleotides align to TRBD1. The CDR3 runs 14 residues. Germline values: CDR1 SQVTM, CDR2 ANQGSEA. J gave up 9 bases and V 4 bases, and 15 bases lay outside the gene matches. The CDR3 bases are TGCAGCGTTGTAGACAGGACAGGCATTTTATTGCAGTACTTC. It specifies CSVVDRTGILLQYF.

This clonotype has more than one count but fewer than ten. The gene calls are TRBV20-1 and TRBJ1-2, with unresolved D. The CDR3 covers 13 residues. Trimming removed 0 bases at V and 4 bases at J, with 9 bases between. CDR1 DFQATT and CDR2 SNEGSKA come from the germline V gene (reference sequence). The CDR3 is CSAREDSLYGYTF. The CDR3 coding sequence is TGCAGTGCTAGAGAAGATAGTCTCTATGGCTACACCTTC.

This clonotype was seen many times. V is TRBV7-2 and J is TRBJ2-1; 11 bases fit TRBD2. The trim removed 2 bases at V and 0 bases at J, leaving 3 bases unmatched. From germline, CDR1 is SGHTA and CDR2 FQGNSA. The CDR3 loop spans 17 amino acids. This CDR3 reads CASSLTSGGVSYNEQFF. CDR3 sequence (DNA): TGTGCCAGCAGCTTAACTAGCGGGGGTGTCTCCTACAATGAGCAGTTCTTC. The full variable domain, with the rest looked up from reference TRBV7-2 and TRBJ2-1, is GAGVSQSPSNKVTEKGKDVELRCDPISGHTALYWYRQSLGQGLEFLIYFQGNSAPDKSGLPSDRFSAERTGGSVSTLTIQRTQQEDSAVYLCASSLTSGGVSYNEQFFGPGTRLTVL.

The chain joins TRBV6-5 to TRBJ2-3; 13 positions agree with TRBD2. This CDR3 spans 18 amino acids. Per germline, CDR1 MNHEY and CDR2 SVGAGI. Trimming at V came to 1 base and at J to 3 bases, leaving 7 bases not matched to a gene. The CDR3 DNA follows: TGTGCCAGCAGTTACTTCGCGGGGACTAGCGGGAAAACAGATACGCAGTATTTT. Translated, it gives CASSYFAGTSGKTDTQYF.

A few counts support this clonotype. The J gene is TRBJ2-7, the V gene TRBV6-5; 8 bases fit TRBD2. Germline assignment: CDR1 MNHEY and CDR2 SVGAGI. V shed 0 bases, J shed 6 bases, and the junction held 13 bases outside the gene matches. The CDR3 spans 17 residues. CDR3 sequence: CASSYSRAVSGALEQYF. CDR3 bases: TGTGCCAGCAGTTACTCCCGTGCTGTTAGCGGGGCCCTCGAGCAGTACTTC.

The table lists this clonotype with a few counts. This chain links TRBV6-5 with TRBJ2-5; D is undetermined. V was pared by 0 bases and J by 4 bases, with 12 bases between. The CDR3 consists of 15 residues. CDR1 and CDR2 from the germline V gene are MNHEY and SVGAGI. CDR3 sequence (DNA): TGTGCCAGCAGTTACTCTGAATTTCCCCCAGAGACCCAGTACTTC. Translation: CASSYSEFPPETQYF.

This clonotype has only a few counts. Here the CDR3 reads CSAEGRSYSTDTQYF. CDR3 DNA sequence: TGCAGTGCTGAAGGGAGGTCCTATAGCACAGATACGCAGTATTTT. J is TRBJ2-3 and V is TRBV20-1, with D perhaps matching TRBD2 (6 bases). The CDR3 has 15 amino acids. Germline CDR1 and CDR2: DFQATT and SNEGSKA (reference sequence). V lost 5 bases, J lost 0 bases, and 15 bases lay in between.

This clonotype was found many times. This chain links TRBV6-4 with TRBJ2-1; 10 nucleotides line up with TRBD2. Trimming removed 6 bases from V and 5 bases from J; junction bases left unmatched: 4. Germline-derived CDR1 and CDR2 are MRHNA and SNTAGT. The CDR3 spans 14 residues. CDR3 in amino acids: CASSRLAGDNEQFF. DNA of the CDR3: TGTGCCAGCAGCCGGCTAGCGGGGGACAATGAGCAGTTCTTC.

This clonotype has more than one count but fewer than ten. The V and J genes are TRBV7-2 and TRBJ2-1; the D gene is possibly TRBD2 (6 bases). CDR3 length equals 14 residues. CDR1 is SGHTA and CDR2 is FQGNSA in the germline V gene. The V and J ends lost 0 bases and 6 bases respectively, with 9 bases between them. As DNA, the CDR3 is TGTGCCAGCAGCTTAGCGGGGAGGCCCAATGAGCAGTTCTTC. Amino acid sequence: CASSLAGRPNEQFF.

The table lists this clonotype with a few counts. The chain carries TRBV7-6 and TRBJ2-3, with no clear D. The V and J ends lost 2 bases and 0 bases respectively, with 12 bases between them. This CDR3 comprises 16 residues. Germline-derived CDR1 and CDR2 are SGHVS and FNYEAQ. CDR3 coding DNA: TGTGCCAGCAGCTTAAGGGCAAGCTATAGCACAGATACGCAGTATTTT. It encodes CASSLRASYSTDTQYF.

In this sample, this clonotype turned up many times. The chain couples TRBV29-1 to TRBJ2-3, with a weak D call TRBD2 (6 bases). V dropped 4 bases and J dropped 4 bases, with 21 bases sitting between them. There are 16 residues in the CDR3. CDR1 is SQVTM and CDR2 is ANQGSEA in the germline V gene. CDR3 in DNA: TGCAGCGTTGGTGGGGAGGCCCGACGGGGCCCAGATACGCAGTATTTT. Its protein is CSVGGEARRGPDTQYF.

This clonotype has only a few counts. The chain carries TRBV6-4 and TRBJ2-2; TRBD2 matches 9 bases. The CDR3 spans 17 residues. The germline CDR1 and CDR2 sequences are MRHNA and SNTAGT. The V gene end was trimmed by 2 bases and the J gene end by 1 base; junction bases not matched to a gene: 5. For the CDR3, the DNA is TGTGCCAGCAGTGACCCTACTAGCGGGCGGAACACCGGGGAGCTGTTTTTT. As protein: CASSDPTSGRNTGELFF.

This clonotype showed up just a few times. This rearrangement joins TRBV20-1 to TRBJ2-7; 7 nucleotides align to TRBD2. Germline-derived CDR1 and CDR2 are DFQATT and SNEGSKA (reference sequence). The CDR3 runs 15 residues. V was clipped by 3 bases and J by 0 bases; unmatched bases: 8. As DNA, the CDR3 is TGCAGTGCTAGGGGGGGACTATCCAGCTCCTACGAGCAGTACTTC. Translation gives CSARGGLSSSYEQYF.